These 5 T cell receptor beta chains were sequenced from one sample in a study of cytomegalovirus exposure and HLA in healthy donors. Amplification used 60 Vbeta primers and 13 Jbeta primers. The data were produced by immunoSEQ multiplex PCR, yet TCRdb's version contains in-frame clones alone and is incomplete. The listing records more than 130,000 clones. The sequenced material came from PBMCs. These receptor sequences come from a man between 35 and 55 years old in good health and CMV-seronegative.

The chain uses TRBV6-5 and TRBJ1-6; D is undetermined. With 8 bases removed from V and 7 bases from J, the gap between germline ends came to 12 bases. The CDR3 has 13 residues. CDR1 is MNHEY, CDR2 SVGAGI, per germline. CDR3 sequence: CASSRSGNSPLHF. The CDR3 DNA reads TGTGCCAGCTCCCGGAGCGGCAATTCACCCCTCCACTTT.

The chain uses TRBV5-4 and TRBJ2-7; 8 nucleotides agree with TRBD2. The trim removed 6 bases at V and 0 bases at J, leaving 5 bases unmatched. The CDR3 length is 14 residues. Germline V gene sequence: CDR1 SGHNT, CDR2 YYREEE (reference sequence). CDR3 residues: CASKAGESSYEQYF. CDR3 DNA: TGTGCCAGCAAAGCGGGGGAGAGCTCCTACGAGCAGTACTTC.

The V gene is TRBV18, the J gene TRBJ1-5; no firm D call. The V end lost 0 bases, the J end lost 7 bases, and 7 bases lay between the germline ends. This CDR3 is built from 13 residues. Per germline, CDR1 KGHSH and CDR2 LQKENI. The CDR3 DNA is TGTGCCAGCTCACCACCGGGTAGCCAGCCCCAGCATTTT. Its protein is CASSPPGSQPQHF.

This chain joins TRBV6-1 and TRBJ2-5, with D possibly TRBD2 on 6 matching bases. V was shortened by 5 bases and J by 4 bases, with 14 bases between the two germline ends. The CDR3 runs 14 residues. In germline, CDR1 is MNHNS, CDR2 SASEGT. In DNA form, the CDR3 reads TGTGCCAGCAGTAAGGGCGGGGCCGCAGAGACCCAGTACTTC. This sequence encodes CASSKGGAAETQYF.

The CDR3 reads CASSAASGGLYEQYF. The CDR3 nucleotides are TGTGCCAGCAGCGCAGCTAGCGGGGGATTATACGAGCAGTACTTC. The V and J genes are TRBV5-4 and TRBJ2-7; 10 bases are shared with TRBD2. Germline assignment: CDR1 SGHNT and CDR2 YYREEE (reference sequence). The CDR3 contains 15 residues. J was trimmed by 4 bases and V by 4 bases; bases with no gene match: 8.